The source of this TCR beta chain is a study of identical twins. Overall study findings and caveats: Whereas memory repertoires showed no such difference, abundant cord blood beta clonotypes carried fewer insertions. Invariant MAIT and iNKT cells may have partly biased zero-insertion analyses.

The germline V gene encodes CDR1 SGDLS and CDR2 YYNGEE. The CDR3 has 13 residues. The V and J ends lost 0 bases and 3 bases respectively, with 6 bases between them. TCRdb independently ran MiXCR on the 5' RACE reads; one entry per CDR3 protein. The sample contains around 300,000 distinct CDR3 sequences, about 8.3% of which appear only once. This clonotype was picked up a small number of times. Its antigen remains unidentified. The same data also went into a second study, on yellow fever vaccine responses in identical twins. That work states: On the reported evidence, twins' vaccine T cell responses seemed partly convergent and partly personalized.

The specimen was memory (CD45RO+) T cells sorted from blood. The TCR sequence derives from a woman between 18 and 29 years old in good health. V and J are TRBV9 and TRBJ1-1; D uncertain. CDR3 nucleotide sequence: TGTGCCAGCAGCGTAGGGAGCGACACTGAAGCTTTCTTT. Translated: CASSVGSDTEAFF. Supplemented by reference TRBV9 and TRBJ1-1, the full variable domain reads DSGVTQTPKHLITATGQRVTLRCSPRSGDLSVYWYQQSLDQGLQFLIQYYNGEERAKGNILERFSAQQFPDLHSELNLSSLELGDSALYFCASSVGSDTEAFFGQGTRLTVV.